The rows below give T cell receptor beta chains drawn from one sample of a study of blood T cell repertoires in COVID-19. The assay was immunoSEQ multiplex PCR, and TCRdb's table has in-frame clones only and misses some. This table holds a few hundred thousand clones, around 87% found once. The sequenced material came from peripheral blood. Source of these receptors: a woman aged 25 to 39 with COVID-19, enrolled during active disease. Each CDR3 is given with its conserved first and last residue. The D gene is left open where the match is weak. Rows may omit the clone size; those that give it use once, few, many or a size class.

d_call | j_call | v_call | clone_size | cdr3_aa | cdr3_nt
TRBD1 | TRBJ1-4 | TRBV18 | . | CASRDRGNEKLFF | TGTGCCAGCCGGGACAGGGGGAATGAAAAACTGTTTTTT
TRBD1 | TRBJ1-5 | TRBV2 | . | CALGQGSSNQPQHF | TGTGCCTTGGGACAGGGAAGCAGCAATCAGCCCCAGCATTTT
. | TRBJ2-7 | TRBV5-1 | few | CASSLVPDSYEQYF | TGCGCCAGCAGCTTGGTCCCAGACTCCTACGAGCAGTACTTC
TRBD2 | TRBJ2-7 | TRBV4-1 | . | CASSQPLAASYEQYF | TGCGCCAGCAGCCAGCCTCTAGCGGCCTCCTACGAGCAGTACTTC
. | TRBJ2-5 | TRBV5-1 | . | CASSLARDLKQETQYF | TGCGCCAGCAGCTTGGCCAGGGACTTGAAGCAAGAGACCCAGTACTTC
. | TRBJ2-3 | TRBV7-8 | . | CASSLFSRSETDTQYF | TGTGCCAGCAGCTTATTCTCGCGGAGCGAAACAGATACGCAGTATTTT
. | TRBJ1-5 | TRBV4-2 | few | CASSREGLGDQPQHF | TGTGCCAGCAGCCGGGAGGGATTAGGCGATCAGCCCCAGCATTTT
TRBD1 | TRBJ2-5 | TRBV2 | . | CASSRDRGGQETQYF | TGTGCCAGCAGCCGGGACAGGGGGGGCCAAGAGACCCAGTACTTC
TRBD1 | TRBJ1-1 | TRBV27 | . | CASSSTTGGTEAFF | TGTGCCAGCAGTTCGACCACAGGGGGCACTGAAGCTTTCTTT
. | TRBJ2-7 | TRBV6-5 | . | CASRVDRSSHEQYF | TGTGCCAGCAGGGTTGACAGGTCTTCCCACGAGCAGTACTTC
TRBD1 | TRBJ2-7 | TRBV18 | . | CASSPTGTGPYEQYF | TGTGCCAGCTCGCCAACCGGGACAGGACCTTACGAGCAGTACTTC
TRBD2 | TRBJ2-1 | TRBV7-2 | . | CASSQGGLAGGRWLNEQFF | TGTGCCAGCAGCCAGGGTGGGCTAGCGGGAGGGAGATGGTTAAATGAGCAGTTCTTC
TRBD1 | TRBJ1-2 | TRBV27 | . | CASTQTGDFSYGYTF | TGTGCCAGCACTCAGACAGGGGATTTTAGCTATGGCTACACCTTC
. | TRBJ2-1 | TRBV6-4 | . | CASSDSGQKQFF | TGTGCCAGCAGTGACTCCGGACAGAAGCAGTTCTTC
TRBD1 | TRBJ2-1 | TRBV5-1 | . | CASSLGQGYNEQFF | TGCGCCAGCAGCTTGGGACAGGGTTACAATGAGCAGTTCTTC
TRBD2 | TRBJ2-2 | TRBV7-2 | . | CASSLAGLANTGELFF | TGTGCCAGCAGCTTAGCGGGACTAGCGAACACCGGGGAGCTGTTTTTT
. | TRBJ2-6 | TRBV5-1 | . | CASSLPGGAGANVLTF | TGCGCCAGCAGCTTGCCCGGGGGAGCTGGGGCCAACGTCCTGACTTTC
TRBD2 | TRBJ2-3 | TRBV19 | . | CASRPLADRRTDTQYF | TGTGCCAGTAGGCCACTAGCGGATCGACGCACAGATACGCAGTATTTT
. | TRBJ2-4 | TRBV5-8 | . | CASSWGVRRAPTIQYF | TGTGCCAGCAGCTGGGGGGTTCGCAGGGCACCTACCATTCAGTACTTC
. | TRBJ2-5 | TRBV9 | . | CASSPRVNGETQYF | TGTGCCAGCAGCCCCAGGGTCAACGGGGAGACCCAGTACTTC
TRBD1 | TRBJ2-7 | TRBV28 | . | CASSPWDSTYEQYF | TGTGCCAGCAGTCCCTGGGACAGCACCTACGAGCAGTACTTC
TRBD1 | TRBJ2-7 | TRBV29-1 | . | CSVVQGEYYEQYF | TGCAGCGTTGTACAGGGGGAATACTACGAGCAGTACTTC
. | TRBJ2-1 | TRBV28 | . | CASITSDEQFF | TGTGCCAGCATAACTTCTGATGAGCAGTTCTTC
. | TRBJ1-3 | TRBV10-3 | . | CAISGVISGNTIYF | TGTGCCATCAGTGGCGTAATCTCTGGAAACACCATATATTTT
TRBD1 | TRBJ1-1 | TRBV19 | . | CASSIWKDRGTEAFF | TGTGCCAGTAGTATTTGGAAGGACAGGGGCACTGAAGCTTTCTTT
. | TRBJ2-7 | TRBV5-6 | . | CASSPFPVPYEQYF | TGTGCCAGCAGCCCCTTCCCTGTCCCCTACGAGCAGTACTTC
TRBD2 | TRBJ2-2 | TRBV7-3 | once | CASSFGLAEDGELFF | TGTGCCAGCAGCTTCGGACTAGCGGAGGACGGGGAGCTGTTTTTT
. | TRBJ1-5 | TRBV20-1 | . | CSASLRRGQPQHF | TGCAGTGCTAGTCTGAGACGGGGTCAGCCCCAGCATTTT
. | TRBJ2-3 | TRBV19 | . | CASSIVFGGLLHTQYF | TGTGCCAGTAGTATAGTTTTCGGCGGGCTCCTACATACGCAGTATTTT
. | TRBJ2-1 | TRBV28 | . | CASTTLATSYNEQFF | TGTGCCAGCACTACCCTAGCGACCTCCTACAATGAGCAGTTCTTC
. | TRBJ2-2 | TRBV10-3 | once | CAIRRTGILTGELFF | TGTGCCATCAGGCGCACGGGGATATTGACCGGGGAGCTGTTTTTT
TRBD2 | TRBJ2-1 | TRBV10-3 | . | CAITPQAGTSDSYNEQFF | TGTGCCATCACCCCGCAGGCCGGGACTAGCGACTCCTACAATGAGCAGTTCTTC
TRBD2 | TRBJ2-3 | TRBV13 | few | CASSPLERTSGRNVTDTQYF | TGTGCCAGCAGCCCCCTGGAAAGGACTAGCGGGAGAAACGTCACAGATACGCAGTATTTT
. | TRBJ1-2 | TRBV28 | . | CASTLIQGRGYTF | TGTGCCAGCACCCTCATACAGGGCCGAGGCTACACCTTC
. | TRBJ1-3 | TRBV7-9 | few | CASSPTDSGNTIYF | TGTGCCAGCAGCCCGACAGATTCTGGAAACACCATATATTTT
TRBD2 | TRBJ2-2 | TRBV30 | . | CAWTAGDIGELFF | TGTGCCTGGACAGCGGGAGACATCGGGGAGCTGTTTTTT